The source of this TCR beta chain is a study of blood T cell repertoires in COVID-19. Study at large: Samples taken during acute and convalescent COVID-19 were collected in the United States, Italy and Spain. Nucleic acid was either cDNA or gDNA, and it came from T cells, B-cell-depleted T cells, or PBMCs.

TCRdb's copy holds only in-frame clones and misses some; the assay was immunoSEQ multiplex PCR. The data hold approximately 300,000 clones, with over 85% observed a single time. This CDR3 contains 13 residues. V lost 5 bases to trimming and J lost 7 bases; unmatched junction nucleotides: 6. Looked up from germline, CDR1 is SGHVS and CDR2 is FQNEAQ. The chain uses TRBV7-8 and TRBJ1-1; 8 bases agree with TRBD1. The specimen sequenced was peripheral blood. This clonotype was sampled from a young woman with COVID-19, enrolled during active disease. The CDR3, as DNA: TGTGCCAGCAGCGTCAGGGGGCAGGGTGAAGCTTTCTTT. Translating it yields CASSVRGQGEAFF. Together with reference TRBV7-8 and TRBJ1-1, the CDR3 gives the full variable domain: GAGVSQSPRYKVAKRGQDVALRCDPISGHVSLFWYQQALGQGPEFLTYFQNEAQLDKSGLPSDRFFAERPEGSVSTLKIQRTQQEDSAVYLCASSVRGQGEAFFGQGTRLTVV.